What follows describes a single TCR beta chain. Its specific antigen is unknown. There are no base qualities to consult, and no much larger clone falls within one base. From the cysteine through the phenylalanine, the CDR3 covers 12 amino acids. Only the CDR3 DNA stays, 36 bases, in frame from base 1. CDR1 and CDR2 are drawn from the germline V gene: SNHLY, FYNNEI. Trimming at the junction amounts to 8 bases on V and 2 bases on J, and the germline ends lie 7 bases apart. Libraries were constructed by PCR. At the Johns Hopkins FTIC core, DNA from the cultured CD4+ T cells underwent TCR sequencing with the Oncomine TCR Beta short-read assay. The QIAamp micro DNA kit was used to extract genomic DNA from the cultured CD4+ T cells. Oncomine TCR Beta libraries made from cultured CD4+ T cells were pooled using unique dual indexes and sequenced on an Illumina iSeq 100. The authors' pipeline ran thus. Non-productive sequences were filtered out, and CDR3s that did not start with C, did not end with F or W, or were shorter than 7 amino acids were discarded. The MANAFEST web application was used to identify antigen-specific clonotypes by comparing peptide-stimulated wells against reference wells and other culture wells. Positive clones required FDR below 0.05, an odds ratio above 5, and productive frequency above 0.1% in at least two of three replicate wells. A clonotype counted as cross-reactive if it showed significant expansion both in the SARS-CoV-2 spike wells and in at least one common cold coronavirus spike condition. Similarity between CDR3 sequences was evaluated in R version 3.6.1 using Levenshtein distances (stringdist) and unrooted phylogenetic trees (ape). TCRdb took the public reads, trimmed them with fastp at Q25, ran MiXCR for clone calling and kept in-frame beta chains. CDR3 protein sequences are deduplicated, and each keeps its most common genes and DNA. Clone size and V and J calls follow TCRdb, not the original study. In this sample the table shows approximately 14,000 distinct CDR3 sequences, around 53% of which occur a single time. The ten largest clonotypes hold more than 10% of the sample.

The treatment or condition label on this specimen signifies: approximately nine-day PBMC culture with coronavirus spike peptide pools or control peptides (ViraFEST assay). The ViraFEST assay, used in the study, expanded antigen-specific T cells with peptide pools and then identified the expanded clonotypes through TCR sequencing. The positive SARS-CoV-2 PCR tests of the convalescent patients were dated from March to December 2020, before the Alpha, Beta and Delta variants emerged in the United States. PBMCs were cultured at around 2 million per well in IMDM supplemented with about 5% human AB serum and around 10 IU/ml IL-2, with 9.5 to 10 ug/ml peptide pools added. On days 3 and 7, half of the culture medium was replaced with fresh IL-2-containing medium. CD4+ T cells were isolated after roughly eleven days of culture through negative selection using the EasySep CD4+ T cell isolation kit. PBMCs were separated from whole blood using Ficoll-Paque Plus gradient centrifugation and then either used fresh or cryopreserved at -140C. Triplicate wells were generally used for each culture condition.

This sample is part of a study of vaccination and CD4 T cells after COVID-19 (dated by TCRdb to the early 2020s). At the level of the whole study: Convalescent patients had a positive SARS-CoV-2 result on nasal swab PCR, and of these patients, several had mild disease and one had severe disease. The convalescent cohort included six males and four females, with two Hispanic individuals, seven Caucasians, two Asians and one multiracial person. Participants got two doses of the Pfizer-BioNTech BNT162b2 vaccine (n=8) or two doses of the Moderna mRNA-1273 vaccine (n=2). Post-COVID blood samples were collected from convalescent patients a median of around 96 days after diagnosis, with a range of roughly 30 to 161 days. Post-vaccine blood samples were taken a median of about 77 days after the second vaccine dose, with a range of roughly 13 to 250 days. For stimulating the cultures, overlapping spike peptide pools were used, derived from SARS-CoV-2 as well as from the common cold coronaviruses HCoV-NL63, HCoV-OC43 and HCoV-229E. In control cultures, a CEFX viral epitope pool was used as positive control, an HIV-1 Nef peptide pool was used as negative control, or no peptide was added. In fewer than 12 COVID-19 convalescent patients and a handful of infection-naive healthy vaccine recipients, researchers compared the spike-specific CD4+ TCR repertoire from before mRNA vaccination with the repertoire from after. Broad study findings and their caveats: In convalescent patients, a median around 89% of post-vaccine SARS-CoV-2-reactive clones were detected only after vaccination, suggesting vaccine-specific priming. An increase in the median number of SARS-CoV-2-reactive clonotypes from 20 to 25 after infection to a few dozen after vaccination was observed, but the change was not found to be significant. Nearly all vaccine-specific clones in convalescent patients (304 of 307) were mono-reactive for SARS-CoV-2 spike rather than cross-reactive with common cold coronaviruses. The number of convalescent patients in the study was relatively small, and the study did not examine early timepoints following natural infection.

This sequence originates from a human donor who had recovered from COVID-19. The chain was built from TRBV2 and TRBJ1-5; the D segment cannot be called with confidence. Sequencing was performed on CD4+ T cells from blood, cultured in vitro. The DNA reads TGTGCCAGCGGGATGGGCAATCAGCCCCAGCATTTT. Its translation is CASGMGNQPQHF.